These T cell receptor beta chains were read from a single sample in a study of cytomegalovirus exposure and HLA in healthy donors. The assay was immunoSEQ multiplex PCR, and TCRdb's table has in-frame clones only and misses some. The table shows about 300,000 clones, with 70% to 90% occurring only once. The specimen sequenced was PBMCs. The receptors originated from a man in his forties in good health and CMV-seropositive. The CDR3 runs from the conserved cysteine through the conserved F or W. D genes are given only for firm matches. Clone size is given for some rows only: seen once, a few or many times, or a class if the clone is expanded.

v_gene	j_gene	d_gene	abundance	CDR3aa	CDR3nt
TRBV29-1	TRBJ2-1	NA	NA	CSVGTGSGSYNEQFF	TGCAGCGTGGGCACTGGTAGCGGCTCCTACAATGAGCAGTTCTTC
TRBV19	TRBJ2-7	NA	NA	CASSIGAFNSYEQYF	TGTGCCAGTAGTATTGGGGCGTTTAACTCCTACGAGCAGTACTTC
TRBV28	TRBJ2-1	TRBD2	NA	CASSTTLAGGNYEQFF	TGTGCCAGCAGTACAACCTTAGCGGGAGGAAACTATGAGCAGTTCTTC
TRBV28	TRBJ2-7	NA	few	CASWGRAYEQYF	TGTGCCAGTTGGGGGCGCGCGTACGAGCAGTACTTC
TRBV6-5	TRBJ1-1	TRBD1	few	CASRPRGRNTEAFF	TGTGCCAGCAGGCCGAGGGGGCGGAACACTGAAGCTTTCTTT
TRBV27	TRBJ2-7	TRBD2	NA	CASSFGTSGQSYEQYF	TGTGCCAGCAGTTTCGGGACTAGCGGGCAATCCTACGAGCAGTACTTC
TRBV28	TRBJ1-2	NA	NA	CASSLGHYLNYGYTF	TGTGCCAGCAGCCTGGGACACTACCTAAACTATGGCTACACCTTC
TRBV5-1	TRBJ2-1	NA	NA	CASRLNREQFF	TGCGCCAGCAGATTAAATCGTGAGCAGTTCTTC
TRBV7-9	TRBJ1-1	NA	NA	CASSSNTEAFF	TGTGCCAGCAGCTCTAACACTGAAGCTTTCTTT
TRBV28	TRBJ2-7	TRBD1	NA	CASSSGQGTYEQYF	TGTGCCAGCAGTTCGGGACAGGGTACCTACGAGCAGTACTTC
TRBV28	TRBJ2-2	TRBD1	once	CASSPLSTGGTGELFF	TGTGCCAGCAGTCCCCTATCGACAGGGGGCACCGGGGAGCTGTTTTTT
TRBV2	TRBJ2-7	NA	NA	CASSSGYEQYF	TGTGCCAGCAGTTCGGGTTACGAGCAGTACTTC
TRBV9	TRBJ1-1	TRBD1	NA	CASSTGDLNTEAFF	TGTGCCAGCAGCACAGGGGACCTGAACACTGAAGCTTTCTTT
TRBV4-2	TRBJ2-1	NA	NA	CASSIRQSYNEQFF	TGTGCCAGCAGCATTCGACAGTCCTACAATGAGCAGTTCTTC
TRBV6-5	TRBJ2-7	NA	NA	CASHSRGYEQYF	TGTGCCAGCCATTCCCGAGGGTACGAGCAGTACTTC
TRBV11-2	TRBJ1-3	NA	NA	CASSSYRRGTGNTIYF	TGTGCCAGCAGCTCCTACCGGCGGGGGACTGGAAACACCATATATTTT
TRBV5-4	TRBJ1-2	NA	NA	CASSLYYGPVEGVGYGYTF	TGTGCCAGCAGCTTGTATTACGGGCCGGTGGAAGGGGTTGGGTATGGCTACACCTTC
TRBV5-6	TRBJ2-3	TRBD1	NA	CASTRTGGADTQYF	TGTGCCAGCACCCGAACAGGGGGCGCAGATACGCAGTATTTT
TRBV9	TRBJ2-2	NA	NA	CASSVALGGTVTGELFF	TGTGCCAGCAGCGTAGCTCTCGGCGGGACCGTCACCGGGGAGCTGTTTTTT
TRBV10-3	TRBJ2-7	TRBD1	NA	CAISQRTGGLRTPYYEQYF	TGTGCCATCAGTCAGAGGACAGGGGGTCTCCGAACCCCATACTACGAGCAGTACTTC